This T cell receptor (beta chain) was sequenced in a study of blood T cell repertoires in COVID-19. Germline loops: CDR1 SEHNR, CDR2 FQNEAQ (reference sequence). V lost 8 bases, J lost 11 bases, and 13 bases lay in between. CDR3 length: 12 residues. The table came from immunoSEQ multiplex PCR; TCRdb's copy has only in-frame clones and leaves some out. This sample carries about 43,000 clones, roughly 87% of them seen once, and the ten largest clones take about 9.2%. V gene TRBV7-9 combines with J gene TRBJ1-6; D remains ambiguous. The sequence was collected from a woman older than 75 with active COVID-19. Sequenced sample: peripheral blood. The CDR3 DNA reads TGTGCCAGCGGGCCCGCGGGGACACCCCTCCACTTT. It is translated as CASGPAGTPLHF. Together with reference TRBV7-9 and TRBJ1-6, the CDR3 gives the full variable domain: DTGVSQNPRHKITKRGQNVTFRCDPISEHNRLYWYRQTLGQGPEFLTYFQNEAQLEKSRLLSDRFSAERPKGSFSTLEIQRTEQGDSAMYLCASGPAGTPLHFGNGTRLTVT.